This T cell receptor beta chain was documented in a study of blood T cell repertoires in COVID-19. Authors' data handling: By means of reference gene primer amplification, nucleated cell counts were estimated. This table comes from immunoSEQ multiplex PCR, and its TCRdb copy is limited to in-frame clones, with some not included. Clone size and the V and J calls come from that table; the DNA yielded D and trimming. The sample includes 150,000 to 200,000 clones, more than 65% of them seen just once. CDR3 size: 16 residues. V lost 5 bases and J 7 bases, leaving 21 bases between the germline ends. Germline assignment: CDR1 LGHDT and CDR2 YNNKEL (reference sequence). Which cohort a participant joined came from the clinical history participants gave.

This clonotype originated in a middle-aged man who had recovered from COVID-19. The material sequenced was PBMCs or T cells enriched from blood (not recorded which). The rearrangement uses TRBV3-1 (or the pseudogene TRBV3-2) and TRBJ2-1, with D tentatively TRBD2 (5 bases). The CDR3: CASSRSDSNPLNEQFF. CDR3 DNA: TGTGCCAGCAGCAGATCGGACTCTAACCCCCTAAATGAGCAGTTCTTC.